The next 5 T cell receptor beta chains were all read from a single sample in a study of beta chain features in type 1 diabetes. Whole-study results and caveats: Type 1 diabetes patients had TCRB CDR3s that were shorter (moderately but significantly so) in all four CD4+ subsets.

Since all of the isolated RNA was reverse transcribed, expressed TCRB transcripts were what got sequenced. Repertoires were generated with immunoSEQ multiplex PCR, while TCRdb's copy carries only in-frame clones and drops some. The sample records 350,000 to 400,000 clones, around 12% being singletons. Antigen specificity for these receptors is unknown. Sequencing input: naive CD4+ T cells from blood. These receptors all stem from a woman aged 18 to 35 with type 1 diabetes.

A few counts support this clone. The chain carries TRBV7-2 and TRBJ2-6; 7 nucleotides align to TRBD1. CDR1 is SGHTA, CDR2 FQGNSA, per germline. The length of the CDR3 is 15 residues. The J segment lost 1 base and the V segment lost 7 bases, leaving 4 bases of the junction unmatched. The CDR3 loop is CASTGTASGANVLTF. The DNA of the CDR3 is TGTGCCAGCACCGGGACAGCATCTGGGGCCAACGTCCTGACTTTC.

The CDR3 region is CASSHGTPSYNEQFF. In DNA, the CDR3 is TGTGCCAGCAGCCACGGGACTCCCTCCTACAATGAGCAGTTCTTC. The chain has TRBV11-2 and TRBJ2-1, with D possibly being TRBD2 (6 bases). Germline V gene sequence: CDR1 SGHAT, CDR2 FQNNGV. The CDR3 totals 15 residues. Trimming shortened V by 5 bases and J by 0 bases, and 11 bases separated the two germline ends.

The CDR3 is CASSPREGVGEQYF. DNA for the CDR3: TGCGCCAGCAGCCCCAGGGAGGGGGTCGGCGAGCAGTACTTC. The genes are TRBV5-1 and TRBJ2-7; D is possibly TRBD2 (7 bases). V gave up 4 bases and J gave up 6 bases, with 17 bases separating them. The CDR3 extends over 14 amino acids. In germline, CDR1 is SGHRS, CDR2 YFSETQ. Together with reference TRBV5-1 and TRBJ2-7, the CDR3 gives the full variable domain: KAGVTQTPRYLIKTRGQQVTLSCSPISGHRSVSWYQQTPGQGLQFLFEYFSETQRNKGNFPGRFSGRQFSNSRSEMNVSTLELGDSALYLCASSPREGVGEQYFGPGTRLTVT.

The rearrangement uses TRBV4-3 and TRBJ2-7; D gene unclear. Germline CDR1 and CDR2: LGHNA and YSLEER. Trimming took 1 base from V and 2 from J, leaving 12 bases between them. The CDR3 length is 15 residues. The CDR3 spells CASSQAAVSPYEQYF. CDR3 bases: TGCGCCAGCAGCCAAGCTGCGGTAAGCCCCTACGAGCAGTACTTC.

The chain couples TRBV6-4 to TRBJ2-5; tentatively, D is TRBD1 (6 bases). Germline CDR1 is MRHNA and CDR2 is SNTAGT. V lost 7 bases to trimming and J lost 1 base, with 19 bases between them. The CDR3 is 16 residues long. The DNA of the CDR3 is TGTGCCAGCATAATCCGGGACAATCACCTCCAAGAGACCCAGTACTTC. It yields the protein CASIIRDNHLQETQYF.